Listed below are T cell receptor beta chains from one sample, sequenced in a study of cytomegalovirus exposure and HLA in healthy donors. Using immunoSEQ multiplex PCR, the repertoire was profiled, and TCRdb retains in-frame clones only, with some absent. The sample has approximately 190,000 clones, about 81% seen once. Sequences were obtained from PBMCs. These receptors were taken from a woman aged 18-29 years in good health and CMV-seronegative. The CDR3 runs from the conserved cysteine through the conserved F or W. D genes are given only for firm matches. Only some rows state a clone size, as once, few, many or a class for expanded clones.

>TRBV6-5|once|-|TRBJ2-7
TGTGCCAGCGGGGCGGGGGCTTCCTACGAGCAGTACTTC
CASGAGASYEQYF
>TRBV19|-|TRBD2|TRBJ2-3
TGTGCCAGTAGCCAGGGACTAGCCGGCTTTGATACGCAGTATTTT
CASSQGLAGFDTQYF
>TRBV28|-|-|TRBJ2-7
TGTGCCAGCAGTTCGGGTCAGAGCTCCTACGAGCAGTACTTC
CASSSGQSSYEQYF
>TRBV28|-|-|TRBJ2-6
TGTGCCAGCGGCGGGGAATCGAGCTCTGGGGCCAACGTCCTGACTTTC
CASGGESSSGANVLTF
>TRBV7-9|once|TRBD1|TRBJ1-3
TGTGCCAGCAGGCAATCCGGGACAGGGGGCTCTGGAAACACCATATATTTT
CASRQSGTGGSGNTIYF
>TRBV10-2|-|TRBD2|TRBJ2-1
TGCGCCAGCAGTGTGAGCGGGGGGTACAATGAGCAGTTCTTC
CASSVSGGYNEQFF
>TRBV13|-|TRBD2|TRBJ2-7
TGTGCCAGCAGCCAGATAGCGGGAGAGCAGAACGAGCAGTACTTC
CASSQIAGEQNEQYF
>TRBV28|once|-|TRBJ2-7
TGTGCCAGCAGTTTGGTGGCAGACTACGAGCAGTACTTC
CASSLVADYEQYF
>TRBV6-6|-|TRBD1|TRBJ2-7
TGTGCCAGCAGTTTGGGACAGGGCCCTACCTACGAGCAGTACTTC
CASSLGQGPTYEQYF
>TRBV7-2|once|-|TRBJ2-3
TGTGCCAGCAGCTTCATGACTAGTCCCACAGATACGCAGTATTTT
CASSFMTSPTDTQYF
>TRBV4-2|-|-|TRBJ2-3
TGTGCCAGCAGTAATGCGATCACAGATACGCAGTATTTT
CASSNAITDTQYF
>TRBV7-8|few|TRBD1|TRBJ2-7
TGTGCCAGCAGCGCCTCGGGACAGGGCGACGAGCAGTACTTC
CASSASGQGDEQYF
>TRBV5-4|-|TRBD1|TRBJ2-5
TGTGCCAGCCACCCACAGGGGGCGCTCAGCGAAGAGACCCAGTACTTC
CASHPQGALSEETQYF
>TRBV29-1|-|-|TRBJ2-7
TGCAGCAATCCAACGATGAGTACCTACGAGCAGTACTTC
CSNPTMSTYEQYF
>TRBV11-2|-|-|TRBJ1-1
TGTGCCAGCAGCTTAATGTCGGTGAACACTGAAGCTTTCTTT
CASSLMSVNTEAFF
>TRBV27|few|TRBD1|TRBJ1-2
TGTGCCAGCGTAACACGACAGGGGACTAACTATGGCTACACCTTC
CASVTRQGTNYGYTF
>TRBV7-2|-|-|TRBJ2-5
TGTGCCAGCAGCTTACGAGGGAAGTTGGAGACCCAGTACTTC
CASSLRGKLETQYF
>TRBV7-9|-|-|TRBJ2-2
TGTGCCAGCAGCTTAGGGGGGACTCTTCTTACCGGGGAGCTGTTTTTT
CASSLGGTLLTGELFF
>TRBV27|-|-|TRBJ2-7
TGTGCCAGCAGTCAACAGGGGGGGGCCGAGCAGTACTTC
CASSQQGGAEQYF
>TRBV23-1|-|-|TRBJ2-1
TGCGCCAGCCCAGAGAGGGGGGGGCCTAATGAGCAGTTCTTC
CASPERGGPNEQFF
>TRBV5-6|few|-|TRBJ1-1
TGTGCCAGCAGCTTGGTTCCAGGAGGCAGGATGAACACTGAAGCTTTCTTT
CASSLVPGGRMNTEAFF
>TRBV7-9|-|-|TRBJ2-7
TGTTCCAGCAGCTCCGGGACCCCGGGGGCCTACGAGCAGTACTTC
CSSSSGTPGAYEQYF
>TRBV25-1|-|TRBD2|TRBJ2-1
TGTGCCAGCAGTGAATGGGCGGGAGGGGCTCTGAATGAGCAGTTCTTC
CASSEWAGGALNEQFF
>TRBV30|-|-|TRBJ1-2
TGTGCCTGGAGTGCCCTTTTTTACCCCTCCCGCGGTCCGGACTATGGCTACACCTTC
CAWSALFYPSRGPDYGYTF
>TRBV10-1|-|TRBD1|TRBJ2-7
TGCGCCAGCAGTGGGGGGGACAGGGTCGGCTACGAGCAGTACTTC
CASSGGDRVGYEQYF
>TRBV5-1|-|TRBD1|TRBJ2-5
TGCGCCAGCAGCTTCCGGACAGGTGGGGAAGAGACCCAGTACTTC
CASSFRTGGEETQYF
>TRBV28|-|TRBD1|TRBJ1-2
TGTGCCAGCAGCCTCCCGGGACAGAAAATCTATGGCTACACCTTC
CASSLPGQKIYGYTF
>TRBV6-5|-|-|TRBJ2-3
TGTGCCAGCAGTTACCCCTCGGGGGCAGATACGCAGTATTTT
CASSYPSGADTQYF
>TRBV28|once|-|TRBJ2-2
TGTGCCAGCAGTTTCCAGGGCGCCGGGGAGCTGTTTTTT
CASSFQGAGELFF
>TRBV6-6|-|-|TRBJ2-5
TGTGCCAGCAGTTACCGTCGAGAGACCCAGTACTTC
CASSYRRETQYF
>TRBV15|-|TRBD1|TRBJ2-5
TGTGCCACCACCTTAAAGACAGGGGCAAGTGAGACCCAGTACTTC
CATTLKTGASETQYF
>TRBV7-3|-|TRBD2|TRBJ2-1
TGTGCCAGCAGCATCCAGGGACTAGCTATTAGTGAGCAGTTCTTC
CASSIQGLAISEQFF
>TRBV28|-|TRBD1|TRBJ1-2
TGTGCCAGCAGTTTAGGAGACAGGGGTGGAGGCTACACCTTC
CASSLGDRGGGYTF
>TRBV10-3|-|TRBD1|TRBJ2-3
TGTGCCATCAGTGCGGGACAGGGCACAGATACGCAGTATTTT
CAISAGQGTDTQYF
>TRBV5-6|once|-|TRBJ2-7
TGTGCCAGCAGCTTGGTAGCGACAGGGCGCCGGGGGGAGCAGTACTTC
CASSLVATGRRGEQYF
>TRBV4-2|-|-|TRBJ2-3
TGTGCCAGCAGCCCCCGAGAGGGCTCTAGCACAGATACGCAGTATTTT
CASSPREGSSTDTQYF
>TRBV7-2|-|-|TRBJ2-3
TGTGCCAGCAGCTTATACACAGATACGCAGTATTTT
CASSLYTDTQYF
>TRBV7-6|-|TRBD1|TRBJ2-7
TGTGCCAGCAGCCCCCAATCCGGGACAGCAAGCTACGAGCAGTACTTC
CASSPQSGTASYEQYF
>TRBV15|-|-|TRBJ2-3
TGTGCCACCAGCTGGGACTTCAGCACAGATACGCAGTATTTT
CATSWDFSTDTQYF
>TRBV7-8|-|-|TRBJ1-4
TGTGCCAGCAGCTTAAGGGACACAAATGAAAAACTGTTTTTT
CASSLRDTNEKLFF
>TRBV5-1|-|-|TRBJ2-3
TGCGCCAGCAGCTTGCCGGGATCCAAATTGGATACGCAGTATTTT
CASSLPGSKLDTQYF
>TRBV13|-|TRBD2|TRBJ2-5
TGTGCCAGCAGCTTAGGCGGGAGGGCGGGTATGGAGACCCAGTACTTC
CASSLGGRAGMETQYF
>TRBV6-5|few|TRBD1|TRBJ1-1
TGTGCCAGCAGTTACGGGAGACCAGGGGGCACTGAAGCTTTCTTT
CASSYGRPGGTEAFF
>TRBV6-1|-|TRBD2|TRBJ2-1
TGTGCCAGCAGTGAGAATTGGGGGGGGATCAGTGAGCAGTTCTTC
CASSENWGGISEQFF
>TRBV5-1|-|TRBD2|TRBJ2-3
TGCGCCAGCAGCATAACTAGCGGGAGAATGGATACGCAGTATTTT
CASSITSGRMDTQYF
>TRBV28|few|TRBD1|TRBJ1-2
TGTGCCAGCAGTTTTAGGGACAGAGGCCTATATGGCTACACCTTC
CASSFRDRGLYGYTF
>TRBV2|few|-|TRBJ1-4
TGTGCCAGCAGTGATCAGGTCGCTAATGAAAAACTGTTTTTT
CASSDQVANEKLFF
>TRBV5-1|few|TRBD2|TRBJ2-2
TGCGCCAGCAGCTTCGCTAGCGGGATGAACACCGGGGAGCTGTTTTTT
CASSFASGMNTGELFF
>TRBV5-1|once|-|TRBJ2-3
TGCGCCAGCAGCCCGACCTACCGGGCAGATACGCAGTATTTT
CASSPTYRADTQYF
>TRBV5-1|-|-|TRBJ2-7
TGCGCCAGCAGGGGGCAGGGCTACGAGCAGTACTTC
CASRGQGYEQYF
>TRBV20-1|-|-|TRBJ1-2
TGCAGTGCGGCCCGTGGAGATGGCTACACCTTC
CSAARGDGYTF
>TRBV6-1|-|-|TRBJ1-1
TGTGCCAGCAGTGAAGCGCCGGCAGGCGCAAGTGGTACTGAAGCTTTCTTT
CASSEAPAGASGTEAFF
>TRBV4-1|-|-|TRBJ2-1
TGCGCCAGCAGCCAAGACCCGGACAGCTCCTACAATGAGCAGTTCTTC
CASSQDPDSSYNEQFF
>TRBV30|-|-|TRBJ2-1
TGTGCCTGGAGTGGCACTAGGCCGCCTGAGCAGTTCTTC
CAWSGTRPPEQFF